This T cell receptor (beta chain) was recovered during a study of blood T cell repertoires in COVID-19. The CDR3 has 13 residues. Germline V gene sequence: CDR1 SGHTA, CDR2 FQGNSA. V lost 3 bases, J lost 6 bases, and 4 bases stayed unmatched. Using immunoSEQ multiplex PCR, the repertoire was profiled, and TCRdb retains in-frame clones only, with some absent. The sample carries some 380,000 clones, approximately 89% recorded once. The chain carries TRBV7-2 and TRBJ2-7; 8 bases map to TRBD1. Sequences were obtained from PBMCs or T cells enriched from blood (not recorded which). The TCR sequence derives from a man aged 25-45 years who had recovered from COVID-19. Here the CDR3 reads CASSLDREGEQYF. DNA of the CDR3: TGTGCCAGCAGCTTGGACAGGGAAGGCGAGCAGTACTTC.